These T cell receptor beta chains were read from a single sample in a study of beta chain features in type 1 diabetes. The method was immunoSEQ multiplex PCR; TCRdb's version includes in-frame clones alone and lacks a portion of them. This sample has under 150,000 clones, with about 10% found just once. Sequenced: central memory CD4+ T cells from blood. The receptors originated from a man aged 25-45 years with type 1 diabetes. Each CDR3 is given with its conserved first and last residue. The size entry is marked missing in some rows and otherwise reads once, few, many or a size class.

size: few; V: TRBV6-1; CDR3: CASSEELEQYF
size: few; V: TRBV7-9; CDR3: CASSSQRGGEQFF
size: NA; V: TRBV10-3; CDR3: CAIRGREADNSPLHF
size: few; V: TRBV15; CDR3: CATSRDRGSYEQFF
size: few; V: TRBV5-6; CDR3: CASSISGGGSYEQYF
size: few; V: TRBV7-2; CDR3: CASSGAGETQYF
size: NA; V: TRBV4-3; CDR3: CASSPNPTGPPIGAFF
size: few; V: TRBV18; CDR3: CASSPRDRGHNTEAFF
size: NA; V: TRBV4-1; CDR3: CASSQGGTGGGGYTQYF
size: NA; V: TRBV7-2; CDR3: CASSSKGLRDVTQYF
size: NA; V: TRBV7-9; CDR3: CASTSTGTGWADTQYF
size: few; V: TRBV18; CDR3: CASSEQRGRTDTQYF
size: few; V: TRBV28; CDR3: CASSAASTGADTDTQYF
size: few; V: TRBV7-9; CDR3: CASSRRGQETQYF
size: NA; V: TRBV5-1; CDR3: CASSLSRLNTEAFF
size: NA; V: TRBV11-2; CDR3: CASSFTSGGRDEQYF
size: few; V: TRBV5-1; CDR3: CASNVAGGYNEQFF
size: NA; V: TRBV6-5; CDR3: CAAGFTNEQFF
size: few; V: TRBV9; CDR3: CASSVAERGGGEQFF
size: few; V: TRBV14; CDR3: CASSQDPRQPYGYTF
size: few; V: TRBV29-1; CDR3: CSVQGQSNQPQHF
size: few; V: TRBV7-9; CDR3: CASSPGQGGYTF
size: few; V: TRBV6-5; CDR3: CASSDSLNNQPQHF
size: few; V: TRBV7-2; CDR3: CASSLDGGGLQPQHF
size: NA; V: TRBV15; CDR3: CATSRSDRYNQPQHF
size: few; V: TRBV5-6; CDR3: CASSAAPGQPRRQYF
size: few; V: TRBV7-3; CDR3: CASSPSARGDTQYF
size: NA; V: TRBV9; CDR3: CASSVGTIPSEAFF
size: few; V: TRBV7-2; CDR3: CASSLETESYEQYF
size: NA; V: TRBV7-9; CDR3: CASSEQGETEQFF
size: NA; V: TRBV19; CDR3: CASSSGGERGEWPQHF
size: NA; V: TRBV7-3; CDR3: CASSLDRSYEQYF
size: few; V: TRBV6-5; CDR3: CASSYTGSQPQHF
size: few; V: TRBV5-1; CDR3: CASSSQGVEQYF
size: few; V: TRBV4-3; CDR3: CASSQDRGSPQETQYF
size: NA; V: TRBV18; CDR3: CASSRSGRGTDTQYF
size: once; V: TRBV28; CDR3: CASRSGVASFF
size: NA; V: TRBV5-4; CDR3: CASSLRLAGGTDTQYF
size: NA; V: TRBV29-1; CDR3: CSVEETGGRTEAFF
size: NA; V: TRBV11-2; CDR3: CASSIPRLYGYTF
size: NA; V: TRBV6-6; CDR3: CASSYPRQISNQPQHF
size: few; V: TRBV2; CDR3: CASSGAERYGYTF
size: once; V: TRBV15; CDR3: CATSRDYSGTGHLDSNQPQHF
size: NA; V: TRBV27; CDR3: CASKPRGEKLFF
size: NA; V: TRBV7-8; CDR3: CASSPTGQGTDTQYF
size: NA; V: TRBV4-2; CDR3: CASSPNSNRGYEQYF
size: few; V: TRBV2; CDR3: CASRYGLAQFF
size: NA; V: TRBV7-8; CDR3: CASSWDQGNQPQHF
size: few; V: TRBV5-6; CDR3: CASSLGTGGGMNTEAFF
size: few; V: TRBV21-1; CDR3: CASSHFGFIISQEVFDGFNTEAFF
size: few; V: TRBV9; CDR3: CASSVEESYNEQFF
size: NA; V: TRBV28; CDR3: CASSSPGGLTYEQYF
size: once; V: TRBV7-2; CDR3: CASSPQAGYEQYF
size: NA; V: TRBV6-5; CDR3: CASSRQGEETQYF
size: few; V: TRBV25-1; CDR3: CASSEDPRTRRAQYF